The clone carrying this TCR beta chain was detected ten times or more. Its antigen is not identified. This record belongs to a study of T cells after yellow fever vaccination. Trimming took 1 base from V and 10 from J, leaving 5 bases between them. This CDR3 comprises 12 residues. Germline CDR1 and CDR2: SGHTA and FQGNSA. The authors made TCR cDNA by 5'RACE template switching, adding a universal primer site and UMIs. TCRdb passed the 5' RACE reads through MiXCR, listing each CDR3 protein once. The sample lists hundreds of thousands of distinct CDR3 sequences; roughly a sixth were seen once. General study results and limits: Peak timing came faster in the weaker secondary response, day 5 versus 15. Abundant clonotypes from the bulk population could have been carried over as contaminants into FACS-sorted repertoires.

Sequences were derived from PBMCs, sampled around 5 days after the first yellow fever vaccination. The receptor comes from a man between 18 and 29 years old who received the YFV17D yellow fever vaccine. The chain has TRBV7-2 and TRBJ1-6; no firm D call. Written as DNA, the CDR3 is TGTGCCAGCAGCTTAGTGGGGTCACCCCTCCACTTT. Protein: CASSLVGSPLHF.